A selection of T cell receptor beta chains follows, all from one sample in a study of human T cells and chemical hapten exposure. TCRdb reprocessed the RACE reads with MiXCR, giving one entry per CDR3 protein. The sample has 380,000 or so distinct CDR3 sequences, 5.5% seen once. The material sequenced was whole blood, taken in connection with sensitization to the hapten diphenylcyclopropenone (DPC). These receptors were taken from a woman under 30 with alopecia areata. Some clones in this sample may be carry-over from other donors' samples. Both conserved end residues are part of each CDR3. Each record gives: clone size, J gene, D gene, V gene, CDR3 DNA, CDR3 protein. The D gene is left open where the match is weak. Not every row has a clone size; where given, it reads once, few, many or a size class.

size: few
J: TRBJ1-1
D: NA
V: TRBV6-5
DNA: TGTGCCAGCAGTTACTCGACAGAGAACACTGAAGCTTTCTTT
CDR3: CASSYSTENTEAFF

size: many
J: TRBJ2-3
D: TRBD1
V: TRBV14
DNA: TGTGCCAGCAGCCAAAGGGACAGGGGCCGAGGATGGACAGATACGCAGTATTTT
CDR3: CASSQRDRGRGWTDTQYF

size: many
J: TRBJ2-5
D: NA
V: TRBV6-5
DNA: TGTGCCAGCAGTTACTCGAGTATCGAGACCCAGTACTTC
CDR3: CASSYSSIETQYF

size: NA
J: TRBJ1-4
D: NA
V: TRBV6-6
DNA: TGTGCCAGCAGTAATACAGGATCAACTAATGAAAAACTGTTTTTT
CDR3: CASSNTGSTNEKLFF

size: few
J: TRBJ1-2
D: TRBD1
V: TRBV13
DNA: TGTGCCAGCAGCCCCTGGGGACAGGGGGTACTCTATGGCTACACCTTC
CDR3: CASSPWGQGVLYGYTF

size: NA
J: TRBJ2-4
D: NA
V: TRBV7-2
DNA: TGTGCCAGCAGCTCACGGACCCGTGCCAAAAACATTCAGTACTTC
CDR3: CASSSRTRAKNIQYF

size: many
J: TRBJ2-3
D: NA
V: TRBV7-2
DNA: TGTGCCAGCAGCTTAGTCTCTAGCTCGCGAGATACGCAGTATTTT
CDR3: CASSLVSSSRDTQYF

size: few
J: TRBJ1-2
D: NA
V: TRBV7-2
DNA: TGTGCCAGCAGATCTACAGTGGGCGATGGCTACACCTTC
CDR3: CASRSTVGDGYTF

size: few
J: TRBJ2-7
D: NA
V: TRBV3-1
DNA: TGTGCCAGCAGCCAAGATTGGGGGGCCGGCTCCGAGCAGTACTTC
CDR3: CASSQDWGAGSEQYF

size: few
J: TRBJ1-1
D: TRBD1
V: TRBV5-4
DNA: TGTGCCAGCAGTCATACCGACAGGGATGGCACTGAAGCTTTCTTT
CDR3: CASSHTDRDGTEAFF

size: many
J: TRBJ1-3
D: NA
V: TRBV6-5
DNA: TGTGCCAGCAGTCCGGACCTCTCTGGAAACACCATATATTTT
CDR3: CASSPDLSGNTIYF

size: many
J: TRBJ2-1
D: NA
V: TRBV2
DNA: TGTGCCAGCAGTGTCGACCGTAATGAGCAGTTCTTC
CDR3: CASSVDRNEQFF

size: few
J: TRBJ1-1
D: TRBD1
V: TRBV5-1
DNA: TGCGCCAGCAGCACCGGGACAGCTTTTCTCGAAGCTTTCTTT
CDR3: CASSTGTAFLEAFF

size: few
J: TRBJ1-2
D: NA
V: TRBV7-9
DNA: TGTGCCAGCAGCTTCCCCGAGGGGCACAACTATGGCTACACCTTC
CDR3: CASSFPEGHNYGYTF

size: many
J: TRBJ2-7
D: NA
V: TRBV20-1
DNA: TGCAGTGCGCAATCAGCCGGGACACCGATGGGGGAGCAGTACTTC
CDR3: CSAQSAGTPMGEQYF

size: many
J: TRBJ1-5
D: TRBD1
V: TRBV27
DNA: TGTGCCAGCAGTTTACGGGGACAGGGGGCTAGCAATCAGCCCCAGCATTTT
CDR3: CASSLRGQGASNQPQHF

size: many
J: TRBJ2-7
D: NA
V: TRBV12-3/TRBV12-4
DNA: TGTGCCAGCAGCCCCGCCCCAGACGAGCAGTACTTC
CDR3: CASSPAPDEQYF